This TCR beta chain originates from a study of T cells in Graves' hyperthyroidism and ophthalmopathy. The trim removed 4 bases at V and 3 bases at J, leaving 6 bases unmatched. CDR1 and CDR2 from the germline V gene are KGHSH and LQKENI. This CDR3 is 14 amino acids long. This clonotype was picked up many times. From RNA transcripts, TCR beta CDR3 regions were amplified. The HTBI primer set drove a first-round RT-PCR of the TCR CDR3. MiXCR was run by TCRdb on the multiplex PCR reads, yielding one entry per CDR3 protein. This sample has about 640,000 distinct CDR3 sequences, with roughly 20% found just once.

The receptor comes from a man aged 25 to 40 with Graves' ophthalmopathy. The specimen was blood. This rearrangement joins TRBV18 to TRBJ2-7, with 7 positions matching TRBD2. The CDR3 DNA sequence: TGTGCCAGCTCACAACAGCGGGACGGCTACGAGCAGTACTTC. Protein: CASSQQRDGYEQYF.